A selection of T cell receptor beta chains follows, all from one sample in a study of shared clonotypes between healthy human individuals. Sequencing used immunoSEQ multiplex PCR; TCRdb keeps in-frame clones, though not all of them. This table has about 480,000 clones, around 74% appearing once. Material: PBMCs. The receptors here all came from a woman in her thirties or forties in good health. Some clones in this sample may be carry-over from other donors' samples. The CDR3 runs from the conserved cysteine through the conserved F or W. D genes are given only for firm matches. A row's size may be missing; if present it is once, few, many or a size class.

abundance	d_gene	v_gene	j_gene	CDR3nt	CDR3aa
NA	NA	TRBV27	TRBJ2-5	TGTGCCAGCAGTTTTGGGAGAAGGGGAGAGACCCAGTACTTC	CASSFGRRGETQYF
many	TRBD2	TRBV7-2	TRBJ2-7	TGTGCCAGCAGCTTAGCCGGGACTAGCGGGACCCCCTACGAGCAGTACTTC	CASSLAGTSGTPYEQYF
NA	NA	TRBV7-9	TRBJ2-2	TGTGCCAGCAGCTTTGGGGGGACGAACACCGGGGAGCTGTTTTTT	CASSFGGTNTGELFF
NA	TRBD1	TRBV5-1	TRBJ2-3	TGCGCCAGCAGCGGACAGGGTGGCGCAGATACGCAGTATTTT	CASSGQGGADTQYF
NA	NA	TRBV27	TRBJ2-7	TGTGCCAGCAGTCCCCGACAGGTCTCCTACGAGCAGTACTTC	CASSPRQVSYEQYF
NA	NA	TRBV18	TRBJ2-2	TGTGCCAGCTCACCCCTGGCGGTTACCACCGGGGAGCTGTTTTTT	CASSPLAVTTGELFF
NA	NA	TRBV5-6	TRBJ2-7	TGTGCCAGCAGCTTGGCCCCGGAAAGCTACGAGCAGTACTTC	CASSLAPESYEQYF
NA	TRBD1	TRBV4-3	TRBJ2-7	TGCGCCAGCAGCCCCGGACAGGGCCTCTACGAGCAGTACTTC	CASSPGQGLYEQYF
NA	NA	TRBV5-1	TRBJ1-2	TGCGCCAGCAGCTTGGGCAGTCTACCTAACTATGGCTACACCTTC	CASSLGSLPNYGYTF
NA	NA	TRBV7-3	TRBJ1-5	TGTGCCAGCAGCATTGGGCCTAATCAGCCCCAGCATTTT	CASSIGPNQPQHF
NA	NA	TRBV6-1	TRBJ2-7	TGTGCCAGCAGGAGGTTGCGGGAACTCTCCTACGAGCAGTACTTC	CASRRLRELSYEQYF
NA	NA	TRBV28	TRBJ1-2	TGTGCCAGCAGGGGACGGACTAACTATGGCTACACCTTC	CASRGRTNYGYTF
NA	TRBD2	TRBV19	TRBJ2-3	TGTGCCAGTAGTTTATCGGGACTAGCGGAGCAGTATTTT	CASSLSGLAEQYF
NA	TRBD1	TRBV5-4	TRBJ1-4	TGTGCCAGCAGCTTGACAGGGGACGCAACTAATGAAAAACTGTTTTTT	CASSLTGDATNEKLFF
NA	NA	TRBV7-2	TRBJ2-2	TGTGCCAGCAGTTCTCAGGTGACCGGGGAGCTGTTTTTT	CASSSQVTGELFF
NA	NA	TRBV5-1	TRBJ1-3	TGCGCCAGCAGTAGGGAATGGCCGAGCTCTGGAAACACCATATATTTT	CASSREWPSSGNTIYF
NA	NA	TRBV15	TRBJ2-5	TGTGCCACCAGCAGCGGAGAGACCCAGTACTTC	CATSSGETQYF
once	TRBD1	TRBV11-1	TRBJ2-2	TGTGCCAGCAGCTTAGGAGGGGGCGGCACCGGGGAGCTGTTTTTT	CASSLGGGGTGELFF
NA	NA	TRBV6-4	TRBJ2-3	TGTGCCAGCAGTGACCTCGCAGGCTCAGATACGCAGTATTTT	CASSDLAGSDTQYF
few	TRBD2	TRBV27	TRBJ2-7	TGTGCCAGCAGTTCCTCCGGGACTAGCGTAACCTACGAGCAGTACTTC	CASSSSGTSVTYEQYF
once	NA	TRBV27	TRBJ2-6	TGTGCCAGCAGTTCTTACTCTGGGGCCAACGTCCTGACTTTC	CASSSYSGANVLTF
NA	NA	TRBV29-1	TRBJ2-7	TGCAGCGTTATGGAGGTCGAGCAGTACTTC	CSVMEVEQYF
NA	NA	TRBV7-2	TRBJ2-3	TGTGCCAGCAGCCCCGTTGGGGGGCTATTATGGGATACGCAGTATTTT	CASSPVGGLLWDTQYF
NA	TRBD1	TRBV7-6	TRBJ1-6	TGTGCCAGCAGCTTAGGACAGGGTAGCAATTCACCCCTCCACTTT	CASSLGQGSNSPLHF
many	TRBD2	TRBV5-1	TRBJ2-7	TGCGCCAGCAGCTTGGCCTTGGCGGGAGTAGTACAGGAGCAGTACTTC	CASSLALAGVVQEQYF
NA	TRBD1	TRBV28	TRBJ2-7	TGTGCCAGCAGTTTCCGACAGGGGTGGTACGAGCAGTACTTC	CASSFRQGWYEQYF
NA	TRBD2	TRBV11-3	TRBJ2-1	TGTGCCAGCAGCTTAGAGACCGGGACTAGCGGCAATGAGCAGTTCTTC	CASSLETGTSGNEQFF
once	TRBD1	TRBV19	TRBJ1-5	TGTGCCAGTGAGAGGAGACAGGGGCCATTCTATCAGCCCCAGCATTTT	CASERRQGPFYQPQHF
NA	NA	TRBV18	TRBJ1-5	TGTGCCAGCTCGTCGAGAGGTTCTAGCAATCAGCCCCAGCATTTT	CASSSRGSSNQPQHF
NA	NA	TRBV11-2	TRBJ2-5	TGTGCCAGCAGCTTAGAGGTGGGGCGGCAAGAGACTCAGTACTTC	CASSLEVGRQETQYF
NA	NA	TRBV7-9	TRBJ1-2	TGTGCCAGCAGTTCCACGGAGGGGCTAGGCTACACCTTC	CASSSTEGLGYTF
few	TRBD1	TRBV5-1	TRBJ1-1	TGCGCCAGCAGCACATGGGACAGAGTGAACACTGAAGCTTTCTTT	CASSTWDRVNTEAFF
NA	NA	TRBV27	TRBJ2-1	TGTGCCAGCAGCTTGGAGGGGACGGGGTATGAGCAGTTCTTC	CASSLEGTGYEQFF
NA	TRBD1	TRBV7-2	TRBJ2-1	TGTGCCAGCAGCTTAGGGGACAGAGGTGAGCAGTTCTTC	CASSLGDRGEQFF
NA	NA	TRBV28	TRBJ1-2	TGTGCCAGCAGAATAGACAGTCGGGACTATGGCTACACCTTC	CASRIDSRDYGYTF
NA	NA	TRBV28	TRBJ2-3	TGTGCCAGCAGTTACACCAGGGCAGCGACAGATACGCAGTATTTT	CASSYTRAATDTQYF
NA	NA	TRBV7-6	TRBJ2-7	TGTGCCAGTGGGGCGGGCTCGTACGAGCAGTACTTC	CASGAGSYEQYF
NA	NA	TRBV5-1	TRBJ2-1	TGCGCCAGCAGCTTGGCTGGGACGCAAGAGTACAATGAGCAGTTCTTC	CASSLAGTQEYNEQFF
NA	NA	TRBV2	TRBJ2-7	TGTGCCAGCAGGCCCAACAGGGTCGACGAGCAGTACTTC	CASRPNRVDEQYF
NA	NA	TRBV19	TRBJ1-3	TGTGCCAGTAGCACCCAGCTCTCTGGAAACACCATATATTTT	CASSTQLSGNTIYF
NA	NA	TRBV15	TRBJ2-1	TGTGCCACCAGCAGAGACCTCGGAGAGTTTAAGAGCTCCTACAATGAGCAGTTCTTC	CATSRDLGEFKSSYNEQFF